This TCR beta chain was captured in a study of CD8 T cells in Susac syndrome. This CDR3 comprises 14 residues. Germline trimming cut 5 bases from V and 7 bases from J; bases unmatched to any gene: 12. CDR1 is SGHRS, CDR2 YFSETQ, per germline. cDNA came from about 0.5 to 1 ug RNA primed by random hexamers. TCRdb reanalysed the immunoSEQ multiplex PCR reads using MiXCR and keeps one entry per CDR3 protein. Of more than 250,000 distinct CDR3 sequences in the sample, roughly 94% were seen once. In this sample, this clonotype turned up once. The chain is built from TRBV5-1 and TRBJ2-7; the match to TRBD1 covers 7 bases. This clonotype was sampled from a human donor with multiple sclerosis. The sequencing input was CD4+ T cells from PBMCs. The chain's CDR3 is CASSYRDRPGEQYF. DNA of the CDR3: TGCGCCAGCAGTTACCGGGACAGACCCGGGGAGCAGTACTTC.